This entry features one T cell receptor (beta chain) sequence. What it recognizes is unknown. Germline CDR1 is SGHRS and CDR2 is YFSETQ. J gave up 3 bases and V 0 bases, and 6 bases lay outside the gene matches. This CDR3 has 15 amino acids. The data belong to a study of cytomegalovirus exposure and HLA in healthy donors. In the study overall: The roughly 130 validation repertoires used the same platform as the 550 to 700 first-cohort repertoires (as reported by a later analysis). Study findings and constraints: Reportedly, diagnosis of cytomegalovirus status by the classifier showed high specificity and sensitivity. Many donors carried some public TCRs, although rarity characterized most TCR sequences.

TCRdb's table, derived via immunoSEQ multiplex PCR, lists solely in-frame clones and lacks some. The table lists 100,000 to 150,000 clones, about 91% of them singletons. The donors were part of the roughly 130-subject validation cohort, which stood apart from the roughly 640-subject first cohort. This chain connects TRBV5-1 to TRBJ2-7; 7 nucleotides match TRBD1. This TCR was sampled from a woman aged 18-35 years in good health and CMV-seronegative. The source material was PBMCs. CDR3 coding DNA: TGCGCCAGCAGCTTGGGGAGACAGGGTATCTACGAGCAGTACTTC. Its translation is CASSLGRQGIYEQYF.